One sample yielded the 21 T cell receptor beta chains listed below, sequenced in a study of blood T cells in healthy people across ages. A second PCR, run for about 6 to 11 cycles, used a sample-barcoded 5' primer plus a J-beta primer mix. TCRdb reanalysed the 5' RACE reads using MiXCR and keeps one entry per CDR3 protein. Here the sample spans about 1.1 million distinct CDR3 sequences, roughly two fifths being singletons. The specimen sequenced was blood. These receptors originate from a man between 18 and 29 years old in good health.

Only a few counts were recorded for this clonotype. The chain couples TRBV18 to TRBJ1-1; 7 bases fit TRBD1. The CDR3 covers 15 residues. V dropped 3 bases and J dropped 2; count of bases not matched to a gene: 6. CDR1 and CDR2 (germline): KGHSH, LQKENI. CDR3 protein: CASSPSRTGNTEAFF. CDR3 sequence (DNA): TGTGCCAGCTCACCCTCTAGGACAGGTAACACTGAAGCTTTCTTT.

J is TRBJ1-1 and V is TRBV12-3 or TRBV12-4; 11 bases fit TRBD1. The CDR3 has 17 residues. After removal of 6 bases from V and 0 bases from J, the junction contained 9 bases not matched to a gene. Here the CDR3 DNA reads TGTGCCAGCAGACAGGGACAGGGGGTTCTGATGAACACTGAAGCTTTCTTT. As protein: CASRQGQGVLMNTEAFF.

The CDR3 nucleotides read TGTGCCAGCAGCCCATCATCGGGGAATACGCAGTATTTT. Translating gives CASSPSSGNTQYF. The J gene is TRBJ2-3, the V gene TRBV7-3; tentatively, D is TRBD2 (5 bases). V was shortened by 5 bases and J by 7 bases, with 13 bases between the two germline ends. In germline, CDR1 is SGHTA, CDR2 FQGTGA. The CDR3 has 13 residues.

The chain couples TRBV12-3 or TRBV12-4 to TRBJ2-4; 7 bases align to TRBD2. The CDR3 is 17 residues long. V shed 4 bases and J 1 base; nucleotides not matched to a gene: 10. The CDR3 here is CASSYLGGGGAKNIQYF. CDR3 in DNA: TGTGCCAGCAGTTACCTTGGCGGGGGAGGGGCCAAAAACATTCAGTACTTC.

This clonotype was seen once. V and J are TRBV4-1 and TRBJ2-1; D unclear. The CDR3 runs 14 residues. V lost 1 base and J 6 bases, leaving 10 bases between the germline ends. CDR1 is MGHRA, CDR2 YSYEKL, per germline. The CDR3 sequence is CASSQAQGSNEQFF. CDR3 DNA: TGCGCCAGCAGCCAAGCACAAGGGTCCAATGAGCAGTTCTTC.

This clonotype was seen ten or more times. The chain joins TRBV28 to TRBJ1-2; D uncertain. The V gene lost 6 bases and the J gene lost 4 bases, with 9 bases spanning the gap. The germline gives CDR1 MDHEN, CDR2 SYDVKM. This CDR3 contains 12 residues. This chain's CDR3 is CASSSEGYGYTF. Written as DNA, the CDR3 is TGTGCCAGCAGCTCGGAGGGCTATGGCTACACCTTC.

The chain has TRBV5-1 and TRBJ2-7; 9 bases align to TRBD1. Per the germline V gene, CDR1 is SGHRS and CDR2 is YFSETQ. The CDR3 extends over 15 amino acids. The V segment lost 6 bases and the J segment 1 base; nucleotides outside the gene matches: 8. The CDR3 protein is CASKPGDRASYEQYF. DNA of the CDR3: TGCGCCAGCAAACCCGGGGACAGGGCGTCCTACGAGCAGTACTTC.

This chain uses TRBV10-3 with TRBJ2-7; tentative D call: TRBD1 (6 bases). Germline assignment: CDR1 ENHRY and CDR2 SYGVKD. The CDR3 is made up of 17 amino acids. The V gene lost 2 bases and the J gene lost 5 bases, with 22 bases spanning the gap. The CDR3 protein is CAISELGSGTLKNEQYF. The CDR3 DNA is TGTGCCATCAGTGAGCTGGGTTCGGGGACATTGAAGAACGAGCAGTACTTC.

This chain links TRBV29-1 with TRBJ2-3, with unresolved D. CDR3 length equals 11 residues. Germline V gives CDR1 SQVTM, CDR2 ANQGSEA. Trimming shortened V by 1 base and J by 6 bases, and 5 bases separated the two germline ends. The CDR3 DNA is TGCAGCGTTGAAGTTGGGGATACGCAGTATTTT. As protein: CSVEVGDTQYF.

This clonotype was found once. V and J are TRBV5-5 and TRBJ1-4; D not certain. CDR1 and CDR2 (germline): SGHKS, YYEKEE (reference sequence). V was trimmed by 5 bases and J by 4 bases, leaving 12 bases between them. CDR3 length equals 14 residues. The CDR3: CASRDQLNNEKLFF. In DNA, the CDR3 is TGTGCCAGCAGGGATCAGTTGAATAATGAAAAACTGTTTTTT.

The CDR3 bases are TGTGCCAGCACCCCCCAGGGATCAACTAATGAAAAACTGTTTTTT. Protein sequence: CASTPQGSTNEKLFF. The V gene is TRBV6-2 or TRBV6-3, the J gene TRBJ1-4; D perhaps matches TRBD1 (5 bases). CDR1 is MNHEY and CDR2 is SVGEGT in the germline V gene. The V and J ends lost 7 bases and 0 bases respectively, with 12 bases between them. The CDR3 loop spans 15 amino acids.

Only a few counts were recorded for this clonotype. The chain employs TRBV16 and TRBJ1-2, with TRBD1 matching over 8 bases. Trimming removed 4 bases from V and 6 bases from J; junction bases left unmatched: 19. Germline-derived CDR1 and CDR2 are KGHSY and FQNENV. CDR3 length: 18 residues. CDR3 protein: CASSPRQGTGPPFDGYTF. CDR3 bases: TGTGCCAGCAGCCCCAGACAGGGGACGGGGCCTCCTTTTGATGGCTACACCTTC.

This clonotype has more than one count but fewer than ten. The chain is built from TRBV2 and TRBJ2-3; perhaps TRBD1 as D (5 bases). This CDR3 is 14 amino acids long. Germline-derived CDR1 and CDR2 are SNHLY and FYNNEI. Trimming stripped 4 bases from V and 3 bases from J, with 11 bases between. DNA of the CDR3: TGTGCCAGCAGTGTAGCCAGGGCGACAGATACGCAGTATTTT. This sequence encodes CASSVARATDTQYF.

The chain links TRBV3-1 to TRBJ2-1; D gene ambiguous. Germline V gene lookup returns CDR1 LGHDT and CDR2 YNNKEL (reference sequence). V was trimmed by 0 bases and J by 0 bases, leaving 12 bases between them. This CDR3 spans 17 amino acids. In DNA, the CDR3 is TGTGCCAGCAGCCAAGAAGTCCCGGCCAGCTCCTACAATGAGCAGTTCTTC. This codes for CASSQEVPASSYNEQFF.

The chain employs TRBV20-1 and TRBJ1-6; D call uncertain. Trimming removed 0 bases at V and 0 bases at J, with 15 bases between. CDR1 and CDR2 (germline): DFQATT, SNEGSKA (reference sequence). The CDR3 consists of 18 residues. The CDR3 loop reads CSARDRARLSSYNSPLHF. The CDR3 DNA reads TGCAGTGCTAGAGATCGGGCAAGGTTGAGCTCCTATAATTCACCCCTCCACTTT.

This chain uses TRBV7-9 with TRBJ2-3, with 9 bases identical to TRBD1. With V trimmed by 5 bases and J by 2 bases, 5 bases remained unmatched. This CDR3 spans 15 amino acids. Germline values: CDR1 SEHNR, CDR2 FQNEAQ (reference sequence). The CDR3 sequence: CASSTGQGFTDTQYF. The CDR3 DNA reads TGTGCCAGCAGCACTGGACAGGGGTTCACAGATACGCAGTATTTT.

This clonotype showed up just a few times. The chain joins TRBV12-3 or TRBV12-4 to TRBJ2-3; 15 bases line up with TRBD2. V shed 5 bases, J shed 6 bases, and the junction held 12 bases outside the gene matches. This CDR3 contains 18 residues. This CDR3 reads CASSPLPGLAGGLDTQYF. Written as DNA, the CDR3 is TGTGCCAGCAGTCCCTTACCGGGACTAGCGGGGGGACTGGATACGCAGTATTTT.

This clonotype was found a few times. The chain employs TRBV29-1 and TRBJ1-5; 7 nucleotides match TRBD1. The length of the CDR3 is 14 residues. The V gene end was trimmed by 4 bases and the J gene end by 2 bases; junction bases not matched to a gene: 5. Germline V lookup: CDR1 SQVTM, CDR2 ANQGSEA. The CDR3 here is CSVATGTGNQPQHF. DNA for the CDR3: TGCAGCGTTGCCACCGGGACAGGCAATCAGCCCCAGCATTTT.

Ten or more counts support this clonotype. The rearrangement joins TRBV11-2 to TRBJ1-4; D remains unclear. Germline V gene data show CDR1 as SGHAT and CDR2 as FQNNGV. V was pared by 6 bases and J by 5 bases, with 10 bases between. The CDR3 length is 13 residues. The CDR3 here is CASSLIPNEKLFF. DNA of the CDR3: TGTGCCAGCAGTCTGATCCCGAATGAAAAACTGTTTTTT.

This rearrangement joins TRBV4-2 to TRBJ2-7; no clear D gene. Between the trimmed V and J ends, which lost 4 bases and 6 bases, there was a span of 7 bases. Germline V gene lookup returns CDR1 LGHNA and CDR2 YNFKEQ. The CDR3 is made up of 11 amino acids. CDR3 sequence: CASSPSGEQYF. The CDR3 coding sequence is TGTGCCAGCAGCCCTTCGGGCGAGCAGTACTTC.

V usage is TRBV29-1 and J usage is TRBJ1-1; D is unclear. Germline V CDR1 and CDR2: SQVTM, ANQGSEA. V lost 1 base, J lost 4 bases, and 7 bases lay in between. This CDR3 region has 12 residues. The CDR3 nucleotides read TGCAGCGTTGAAGTTTGGTCCACTGAAGCTTTCTTT. Translation gives CSVEVWSTEAFF.